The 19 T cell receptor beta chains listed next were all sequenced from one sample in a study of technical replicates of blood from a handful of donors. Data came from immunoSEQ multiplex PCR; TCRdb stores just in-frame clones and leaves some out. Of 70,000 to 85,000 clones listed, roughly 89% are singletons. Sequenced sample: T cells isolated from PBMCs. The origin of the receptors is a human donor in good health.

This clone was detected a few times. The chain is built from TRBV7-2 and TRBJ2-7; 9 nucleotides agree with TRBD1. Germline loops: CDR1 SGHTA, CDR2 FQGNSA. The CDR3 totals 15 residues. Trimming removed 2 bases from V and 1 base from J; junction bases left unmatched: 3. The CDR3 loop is CASSLLDRGSYEQYF. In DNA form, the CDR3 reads TGTGCCAGCAGCTTACTGGACAGGGGATCCTACGAGCAGTACTTC. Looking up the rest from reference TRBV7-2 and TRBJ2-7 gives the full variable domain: GAGVSQSPSNKVTEKGKDVELRCDPISGHTALYWYRQSLGQGLEFLIYFQGNSAPDKSGLPSDRFSAERTGGSVSTLTIQRTQQEDSAVYLCASSLLDRGSYEQYFGPGTRLTVT.

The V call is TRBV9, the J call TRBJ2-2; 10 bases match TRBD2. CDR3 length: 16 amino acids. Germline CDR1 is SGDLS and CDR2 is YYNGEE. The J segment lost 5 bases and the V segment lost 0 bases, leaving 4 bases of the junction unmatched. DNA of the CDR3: TGTGCCAGCAGCGTAGGTAGCGGGAGGCAAACCGGGGAGCTGTTTTTT. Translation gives CASSVGSGRQTGELFF.

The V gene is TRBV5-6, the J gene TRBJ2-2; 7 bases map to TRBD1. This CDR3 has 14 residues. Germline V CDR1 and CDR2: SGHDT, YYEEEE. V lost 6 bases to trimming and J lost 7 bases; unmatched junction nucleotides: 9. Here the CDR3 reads CASNPTGTDGELFF. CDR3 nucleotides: TGTGCCAGCAACCCGACAGGGACAGACGGGGAGCTGTTTTTT.

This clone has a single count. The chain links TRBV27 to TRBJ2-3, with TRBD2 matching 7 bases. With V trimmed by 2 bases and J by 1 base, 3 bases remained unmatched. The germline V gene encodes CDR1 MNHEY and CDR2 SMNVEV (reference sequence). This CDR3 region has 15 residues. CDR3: CASSLRRGGTDTQYF. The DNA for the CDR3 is TGTGCCAGCAGTTTAAGACGGGGGGGCACAGATACGCAGTATTTT.

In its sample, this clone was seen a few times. DNA of the CDR3: TGCAGCGTGACAGGGGGCTCCAGCACTGAAGCTTTCTTT. Translated, it gives CSVTGGSSTEAFF. This rearrangement joins TRBV29-1 to TRBJ1-1; the match to TRBD1 covers 10 bases. Germline V CDR1 and CDR2: SQVTM, ANQGSEA. Germline trimming cut 6 bases from V and 4 bases from J; bases unmatched to any gene: 5. This CDR3 has 13 residues.

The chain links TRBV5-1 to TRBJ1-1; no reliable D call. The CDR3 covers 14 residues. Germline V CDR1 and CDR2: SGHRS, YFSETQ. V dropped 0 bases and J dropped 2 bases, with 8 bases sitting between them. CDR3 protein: CASSLVGGNTEAFF. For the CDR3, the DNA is TGCGCCAGCAGCTTGGTCGGCGGAAACACTGAAGCTTTCTTT.

The CDR3 DNA reads TGTGCCAGCAGTGAATTGAGGGAGGGCCCCCACGAGCAGTACTTC. Translating gives CASSELREGPHEQYF. This chain links TRBV6-1 with TRBJ2-7, with 7 bases identical to TRBD2. CDR1 and CDR2 (germline): MNHNS, SASEGT. V was clipped by 2 bases and J by 5 bases; unmatched bases: 9. This CDR3 has 15 amino acids.

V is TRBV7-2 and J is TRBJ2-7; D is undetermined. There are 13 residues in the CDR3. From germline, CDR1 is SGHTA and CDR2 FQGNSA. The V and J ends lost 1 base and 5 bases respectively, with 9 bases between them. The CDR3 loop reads CASSLVESHEQYF. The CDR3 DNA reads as TGTGCCAGCAGCTTAGTCGAGAGCCACGAGCAGTACTTC.

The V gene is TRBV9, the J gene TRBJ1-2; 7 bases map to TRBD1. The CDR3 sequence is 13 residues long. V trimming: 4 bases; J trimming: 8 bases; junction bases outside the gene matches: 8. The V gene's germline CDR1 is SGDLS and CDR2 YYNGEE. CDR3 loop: CASSYRGSGGYTF. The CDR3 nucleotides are TGTGCCAGCAGCTACAGGGGTTCGGGGGGCTACACCTTC.

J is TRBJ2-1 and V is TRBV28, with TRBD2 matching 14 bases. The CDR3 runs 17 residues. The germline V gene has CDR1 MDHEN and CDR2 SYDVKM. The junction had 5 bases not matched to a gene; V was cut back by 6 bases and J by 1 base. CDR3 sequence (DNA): TGTGCCAGCAGCCCGGGACTAGCGGGAGTTTCCTACAATGAGCAGTTCTTC. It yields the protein CASSPGLAGVSYNEQFF.

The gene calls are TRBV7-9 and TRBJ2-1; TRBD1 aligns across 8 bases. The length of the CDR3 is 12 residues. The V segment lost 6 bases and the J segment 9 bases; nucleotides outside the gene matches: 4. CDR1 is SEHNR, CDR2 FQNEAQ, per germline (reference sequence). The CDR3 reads CASSWTGTEQFF. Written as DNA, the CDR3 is TGTGCCAGCAGTTGGACAGGGACTGAGCAGTTCTTC.

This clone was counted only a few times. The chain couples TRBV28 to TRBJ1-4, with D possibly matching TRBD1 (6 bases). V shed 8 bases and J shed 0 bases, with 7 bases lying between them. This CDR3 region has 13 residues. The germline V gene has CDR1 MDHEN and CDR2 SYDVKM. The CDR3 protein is CASRTATNEKLFF. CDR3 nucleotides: TGTGCCAGCCGGACAGCAACTAATGAAAAACTGTTTTTT.

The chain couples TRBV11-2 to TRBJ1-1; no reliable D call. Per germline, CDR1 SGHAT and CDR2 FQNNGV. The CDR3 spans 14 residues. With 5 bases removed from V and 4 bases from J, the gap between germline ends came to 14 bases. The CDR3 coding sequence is TGTGCCAGCAGCCCCGCCAGGTTTGGCACTGAAGCTTTCTTT. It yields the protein CASSPARFGTEAFF.

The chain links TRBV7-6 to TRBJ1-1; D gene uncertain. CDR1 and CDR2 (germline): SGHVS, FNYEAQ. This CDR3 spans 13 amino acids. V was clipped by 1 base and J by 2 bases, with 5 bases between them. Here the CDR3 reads CASSLELNTEAFF. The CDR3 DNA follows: TGTGCCAGCAGCTTAGAGCTAAACACTGAAGCTTTCTTT.

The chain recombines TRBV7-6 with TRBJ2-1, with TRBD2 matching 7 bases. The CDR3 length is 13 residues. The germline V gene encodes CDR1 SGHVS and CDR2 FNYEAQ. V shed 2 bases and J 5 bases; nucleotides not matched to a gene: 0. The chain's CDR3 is CASSLLADNEQFF. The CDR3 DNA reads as TGTGCCAGCAGCTTACTAGCGGACAATGAGCAGTTCTTC.

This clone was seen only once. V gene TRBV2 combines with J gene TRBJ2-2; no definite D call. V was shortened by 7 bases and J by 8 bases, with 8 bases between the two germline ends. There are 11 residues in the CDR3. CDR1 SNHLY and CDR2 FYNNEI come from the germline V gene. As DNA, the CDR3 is TGTGCCAGCATCAAGGAGGGGGAGCTGTTTTTT. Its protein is CASIKEGELFF.

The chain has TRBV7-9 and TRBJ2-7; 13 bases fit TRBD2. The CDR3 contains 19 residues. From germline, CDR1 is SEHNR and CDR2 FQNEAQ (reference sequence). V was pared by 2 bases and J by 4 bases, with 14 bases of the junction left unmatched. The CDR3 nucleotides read TGTGCCAGCAGCTTAACGACTAGCGGGAGGCTTGTTTTTGAGTACGAGCAGTACTTC. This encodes CASSLTTSGRLVFEYEQYF.

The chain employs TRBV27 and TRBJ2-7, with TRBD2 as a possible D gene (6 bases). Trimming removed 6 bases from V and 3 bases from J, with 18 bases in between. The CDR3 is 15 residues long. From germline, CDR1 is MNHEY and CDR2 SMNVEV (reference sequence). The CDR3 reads CASSLTSRVYYEQYF. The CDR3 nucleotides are TGTGCCAGCAGCCTAACTAGCAGGGTTTACTACGAGCAGTACTTC.

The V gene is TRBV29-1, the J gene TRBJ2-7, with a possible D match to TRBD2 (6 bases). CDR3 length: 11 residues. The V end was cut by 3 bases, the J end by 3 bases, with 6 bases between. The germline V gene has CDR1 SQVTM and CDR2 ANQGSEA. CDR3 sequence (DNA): TGCAGCGTTGAGCGGGGCTACGAGCAGTACTTC. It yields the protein CSVERGYEQYF.